This TCR beta chain appears in the sequencing data of a study of T cells in Graves' hyperthyroidism and ophthalmopathy. Amplified TCR beta CDR3 regions derived from RNA transcripts. TCR CDR3 underwent first-round RT-PCR with the HTBI primer set. Using its own MiXCR run on the multiplex PCR reads, TCRdb lists one record per CDR3 protein. The sample carries some 560,000 distinct CDR3 sequences, around 15% recorded once. The CDR3 contains 12 residues. Germline lookup yields CDR1 DFQATT and CDR2 SNEGSKA (reference sequence). General study findings and limits: Blood also contained most expanded thyroid clonotypes above 0.001. The model forecast ophthalmopathy, anticipating it by a median approximately 7 months before onset.

In the case of this clonotype: The target antigen is unknown. A much larger clone differs by one base, so this may be a read error.

A lack of ophthalmopathy progression within 18 months defined stable Graves' hyperthyroidism. PBMCs were derived from under 13 ml fresh peripheral blood. The receptor was derived from a woman in her forties with Graves' hyperthyroidism. The chain is built from TRBV20-1 and TRBJ2-5; D gene uncertain. The specimen was blood. The CDR3 DNA reads TGCAGTGCTACGGCGGTTCAAGAGGCCCAGTACTTC. It codes for CSATAVQEAQYF.